Below, 32 T cell receptor beta chains from the same sample are listed, as sequenced in a study of T cell changes during pregnancy in multiple sclerosis. The method was immunoSEQ multiplex PCR; TCRdb's version includes in-frame clones alone and lacks a portion of them. This table holds 30,000 to 40,000 clones, 90% found once. Sequencing used peripheral blood, obtained in the third trimester of pregnancy. Receptors were obtained from a female donor in good health, enrolled as a control in a pregnancy study.

CDR3 nucleotide sequence: TGTGCCAGCGGGGGACAGGGGGCTATCGAAAAACTGTTTTTT. It is translated as CASGGQGAIEKLFF. The chain has TRBV6-5 and TRBJ1-4; 12 bases align to TRBD1. The V gene's germline CDR1 is MNHEY and CDR2 SVGAGI. J lost 8 bases, V lost 8 bases, and 6 bases had no gene match. The CDR3 loop spans 14 amino acids.

This chain uses TRBV5-6 with TRBJ1-5, with D maybe TRBD1 (6 bases). The V gene's germline CDR1 is SGHDT and CDR2 YYEEEE. V gave up 0 bases and J gave up 7 bases, with 11 bases separating them. This CDR3 has 14 amino acids. The CDR3 is CASSLAAGVQPQHF. The CDR3 DNA reads as TGTGCCAGCAGCTTGGCCGCAGGGGTCCAGCCCCAGCATTTT.

The rearrangement joins TRBV4-2 to TRBJ2-1; TRBD2 matches 7 bases. Germline V CDR1 and CDR2: LGHNA, YNFKEQ. The trim removed 4 bases at V and 5 bases at J, leaving 14 bases unmatched. This CDR3 is 17 amino acids long. CDR3 DNA: TGTGCCAGCAGCCGAGGTGTTGGGAGCGGGGCTAACAATGAGCAGTTCTTC. Encoded protein: CASSRGVGSGANNEQFF.

The V call is TRBV28, the J call TRBJ2-3; TRBD2 matches 11 bases. Trimming at V came to 3 bases and at J to 4 bases, leaving 6 bases not matched to a gene. CDR3 length: 16 residues. Germline values: CDR1 MDHEN, CDR2 SYDVKM. The CDR3 sequence: CASSLTSGNVADTQYF. The CDR3 nucleotides read TGTGCCAGCAGTTTGACTAGCGGGAATGTCGCAGATACGCAGTATTTT.

This clone showed up just once. The CDR3 loop is CASTQGLGLGSLGTYNEQFF. Here the CDR3 DNA reads TGTGCCAGCACCCAGGGCTTGGGACTAGGGAGCCTCGGCACCTACAATGAGCAGTTCTTC. The chain recombines TRBV5-4 with TRBJ2-1; 8 bases are shared with TRBD2. The CDR3 extends over 20 amino acids. Germline CDR1 reads SGHNT; CDR2 reads YYREEE (reference sequence). V shed 6 bases and J 2 bases; nucleotides not matched to a gene: 22.

This clone showed up just once. CDR3 DNA: TGCGCCAGCAGCTTGAGGCCAGGGGTTAATGAAAAACTGTTTTTT. Protein: CASSLRPGVNEKLFF. The J gene is TRBJ1-4, the V gene TRBV5-1, with a tentative D call TRBD1 (6 bases). The CDR3 contains 15 residues. The V gene lost 1 base and the J gene lost 4 bases, with 11 bases spanning the gap. The germline gives CDR1 SGHRS, CDR2 YFSETQ. The whole variable domain, filled in from reference TRBV5-1 and TRBJ1-4, reads KAGVTQTPRYLIKTRGQQVTLSCSPISGHRSVSWYQQTPGQGLQFLFEYFSETQRNKGNFPGRFSGRQFSNSRSEMNVSTLELGDSALYLCASSLRPGVNEKLFFGSGTQLSVL.

This clone was found a few times. The chain links TRBV30 to TRBJ1-1; D gene unclear. CDR3 size: 16 residues. Germline-derived CDR1 and CDR2 are GTSNPN and SVGIG (reference sequence). Trimming stripped 3 bases from V and 0 bases from J, with 17 bases between. The CDR3 sequence is CAWSAGFQALNTEAFF. DNA of the CDR3: TGTGCCTGGAGCGCAGGATTCCAGGCGTTGAACACTGAAGCTTTCTTT.

The V and J genes are TRBV6-4 and TRBJ2-1; 14 bases are a match to TRBD2. The length of the CDR3 is 16 residues. The trim removed 6 bases at V and 8 bases at J, leaving 9 bases unmatched. From germline, CDR1 is MRHNA and CDR2 SNTAGT. The CDR3 reads CASSRLAGGGGDEQFF. The CDR3 coding sequence is TGTGCCAGCAGCCGACTAGCGGGAGGGGGGGGCGATGAGCAGTTCTTC.

The chain uses TRBV18 and TRBJ2-1; D perhaps matches TRBD2 (6 bases). The ends were cut back, 3 bases at V and 14 bases at J, with 17 bases in the middle. Per germline, CDR1 KGHSH and CDR2 LQKENI. This CDR3 spans 13 amino acids. The CDR3 region is CASSPTPGSGEFF. The CDR3 region has the DNA TGTGCCAGCTCACCCACCCCGGGGTCGGGGGAGTTCTTC.

V gene TRBV7-9 combines with J gene TRBJ2-2; tentatively, D is TRBD2 (5 bases). Trimming took 6 bases from V and 1 from J, leaving 9 bases between them. CDR3 length: 14 residues. The V gene's germline CDR1 is SEHNR and CDR2 FQNEAQ (reference sequence). The CDR3 nucleotides are TGTGCCAGCAGGCCCACTAGGAACACCGGGGAGCTGTTTTTT. Residues: CASRPTRNTGELFF.

The chain uses TRBV5-4 and TRBJ2-7; 9 nucleotides match TRBD1. The CDR3 has 16 amino acids. V gave up 3 bases and J gave up 3 bases; unmatched junction bases: 10. Germline values: CDR1 SGHNT, CDR2 YYREEE (reference sequence). CDR3 in amino acids: CASSSIGTGRVYEQYF. CDR3 nucleotide sequence: TGTGCCAGCAGCTCGATAGGGACAGGGCGAGTCTACGAGCAGTACTTC.

A single count supports this clone. This CDR3 is CSVEAGGEQSLNTEAFF. The CDR3 DNA reads TGCAGCGTTGAAGCCGGGGGTGAACAGAGCCTGAACACTGAAGCTTTCTTT. The J gene is TRBJ1-1, the V gene TRBV29-1, with TRBD1 as a possible D gene (5 bases). Per the germline V gene, CDR1 is SQVTM and CDR2 is ANQGSEA. The CDR3 is 17 residues long. Trimming removed 1 base from V and 0 bases from J, with 18 bases in between.

This clone was seen once. V is TRBV7-3 and J is TRBJ2-3; TRBD1 matches at 9 bases. The V gene's germline CDR1 is SGHTA and CDR2 FQGTGA. This CDR3 is 17 amino acids long. With 2 bases clipped from V and 2 bases from J, the junction kept 8 bases outside the gene matches. The CDR3 DNA reads as TGTGCCAGCAGCTTAGAAGACAGGGGGGACTACACAGATACGCAGTATTTT. Protein product: CASSLEDRGDYTDTQYF.

The table lists this clone with a count of one. The J gene is TRBJ2-5, the V gene TRBV7-3; 8 nucleotides match TRBD2. CDR1 is SGHTA, CDR2 FQGTGA, per germline. After removal of 1 base from V and 1 base from J, the junction contained 5 bases not matched to a gene. The CDR3 consists of 16 residues. The chain's CDR3 is CASSLRPSGPQETQYF. DNA for the CDR3: TGTGCCAGCAGCTTAAGGCCTAGCGGGCCCCAAGAGACCCAGTACTTC. The variable domain in full, with the rest retrieved from reference TRBV7-3 and TRBJ2-5, is GAGVSQTPSNKVTEKGKYVELRCDPISGHTALYWYRQSLGQGPEFLIYFQGTGAADDSGLPNDRFFAVRPEGSVSTLKIQRTERGDSAVYLCASSLRPSGPQETQYFGPGTRLLVL.

By sample fraction, this clone is medium-sized. This chain connects TRBV7-6 to TRBJ1-3; D gene uncertain. The CDR3 totals 14 residues. Germline CDR1 SGHVS, CDR2 FNYEAQ. V was clipped by 1 base and J by 2 bases, with 6 bases between them. The CDR3 bases are TGTGCCAGCAGCTTAGGCGAGACTGGAAACACCATATATTTT. This gives the protein CASSLGETGNTIYF.

CDR3: CASSRDSRNEKLFF. CDR3 coding DNA: TGTGCCAGCAGCCGAGACTCTCGTAATGAAAAACTGTTTTTT. The V call is TRBV2, the J call TRBJ1-4; D is uncertain. The CDR3 extends over 14 amino acids. Trimming removed 6 bases from V and 4 bases from J, with 12 bases in between. Per the germline V gene, CDR1 is SNHLY and CDR2 is FYNNEI.

The chain employs TRBV4-1 and TRBJ1-2; TRBD1 is a possible D gene (6 bases). The CDR3 spans 15 residues. Germline loops: CDR1 MGHRA, CDR2 YSYEKL. Trimming took off 2 bases at V and 4 bases at J, with 14 bases between the two ends. The DNA of the CDR3 is TGCGCCAGCAGCCAAATTGGAACAGGGCTCTATGGCTACACCTTC. Its protein product is CASSQIGTGLYGYTF.

The rearrangement links TRBV29-1 to TRBJ2-3; possibly TRBD2 for D (5 bases). This CDR3 spans 14 amino acids. V was shortened by 5 bases and J by 4 bases, with 16 bases between the two germline ends. Germline V gene lookup returns CDR1 SQVTM and CDR2 ANQGSEA. The CDR3 reads CSVTRAGVADTQYF. In nucleotides, the CDR3 is TGCAGCGTTACTAGGGCGGGCGTTGCAGATACGCAGTATTTT.

This chain connects TRBV6-1 to TRBJ2-2, with D possibly matching TRBD1 (6 bases). V was clipped by 1 base and J by 3 bases, with 15 bases between them. The CDR3 totals 17 residues. CDR1 and CDR2 from the germline V gene are MNHNS and SASEGT. The CDR3, as DNA: TGTGCCAGCAGTGAAGTGCTTCAGGACAGATACACCGGGGAGCTGTTTTTT. It codes for CASSEVLQDRYTGELFF.

The gene calls are TRBV5-8 and TRBJ2-5; no definite D call. Germline lookup yields CDR1 SGHTS and CDR2 YDEGEE. V lost 2 bases to trimming and J lost 1 base, with 6 bases between them. The CDR3 is 13 amino acids. The DNA for the CDR3 is TGTGCCAGCAGCTTTCAGGCCCAAGAGACCCAGTACTTC. Protein: CASSFQAQETQYF.

V is TRBV21-1 and J is TRBJ2-7; TRBD1, the table's D call, lacks a check against the DNA. TRBV21-1 is listed as a pseudogene. The length of the CDR3 is 17 residues. The CDR3 reads CASSKSDRLLFSYEQYF. In DNA form, the CDR3 reads TGTGCCAGCAGCAAAAGTGACAGACTCCTATTCTCCTACGAGCAGTACTTC.

The V gene is TRBV12-5, the J gene TRBJ2-5, with 9 bases that match TRBD1. J gave up 5 bases and V 6 bases, and 10 bases lay outside the gene matches. This CDR3 is 15 amino acids long. The germline CDR1 and CDR2 sequences are LGHNT and FRNRAP. CDR3 DNA sequence: TGTGCTAGTGGCTCCGGGACAGGGAAGTTCGAGACCCAGTACTTC. Translating it yields CASGSGTGKFETQYF.

In its sample, this clone was seen once. V usage is TRBV5-1 and J usage is TRBJ2-1, with 12 bases lining up with TRBD2. This CDR3 spans 18 amino acids. Trimming took 0 bases from V and 7 from J; bases not matched to a gene: 11. Germline values: CDR1 SGHRS, CDR2 YFSETQ. This chain's CDR3 is CASSLGGLAGPGRNEQFF. The CDR3 nucleotides read TGCGCCAGCAGCTTGGGGGGACTAGCGGGTCCAGGTAGGAATGAGCAGTTCTTC.

This clone was found once. V and J are TRBV5-6 and TRBJ2-1, with 11 bases fitting TRBD1. This CDR3 is 16 amino acids long. Trimming removed 1 base from V and 6 bases from J; junction bases left unmatched: 6. Looked up from germline, CDR1 is SGHDT and CDR2 is YYEEEE. The CDR3 region is CASSLYGTGGPNEQFF. CDR3 DNA sequence: TGTGCCAGCAGCTTGTATGGGACAGGGGGACCCAATGAGCAGTTCTTC.

The table lists this clone with a count of one. This rearrangement joins TRBV11-3 to TRBJ2-2, with 10 bases matching TRBD2. Germline V gene lookup returns CDR1 SGHNT and CDR2 YENEEA. V was clipped by 7 bases and J by 5 bases; unmatched bases: 4. This CDR3 has 14 amino acids. CDR3 sequence reads: CASKAGGRTGELFF. CDR3 nucleotides: TGTGCCAGCAAAGCGGGAGGGAGAACCGGGGAGCTGTTTTTT.

This clone was seen just once. The genes are TRBV6-4 and TRBJ1-2; 9 nucleotides line up with TRBD1. The CDR3 covers 13 residues. Germline V gene data show CDR1 as MRHNA and CDR2 as SNTAGT. Trimming removed 6 bases from V and 6 bases from J; junction bases left unmatched: 5. This chain's CDR3 is CASSPRQGDGYTF. The CDR3 DNA sequence: TGTGCCAGCAGCCCCAGACAGGGGGATGGCTACACCTTC.

This clone was counted a few times. This chain uses TRBV11-3 with TRBJ2-1, with 11 bases that match TRBD2. The CDR3 totals 15 residues. The ends lost 3 bases at V and 6 bases at J; junction bases unmatched: 4. Germline values: CDR1 SGHNT, CDR2 YENEEA. In nucleotides, the CDR3 is TGTGCCAGCAGCTTTAGCGGGGGGGCCGGCAATGAGCAGTTCTTC. Amino acids: CASSFSGGAGNEQFF.

This sequence joins TRBV2 and TRBJ2-1, with 10 bases lining up with TRBD2. CDR1 is SNHLY and CDR2 is FYNNEI in the germline V gene. The CDR3 is 15 residues long. V shed 6 bases and J 4 bases; nucleotides not matched to a gene: 6. This CDR3 is CASSIGLAAYNEQFF. The CDR3 DNA reads TGTGCCAGCAGCATCGGACTAGCGGCTTACAATGAGCAGTTCTTC.

This clone showed up just once. V usage is TRBV5-6 and J usage is TRBJ2-2; no clear D gene. CDR1 and CDR2 (germline): SGHDT, YYEEEE. The V end lost 0 bases, the J end lost 5 bases, and 17 bases lay between the germline ends. The CDR3 spans 17 residues. CDR3 sequence reads: CASSLASLALRTGELFF. The CDR3, as DNA: TGTGCCAGCAGCTTGGCCAGTTTGGCCCTCAGAACCGGGGAGCTGTTTTTT.

The chain couples TRBV5-4 to TRBJ1-1; D gene ambiguous. V dropped 4 bases and J dropped 7 bases, with 14 bases sitting between them. Per germline, CDR1 SGHNT and CDR2 YYREEE (reference sequence). This CDR3 is built from 13 residues. The CDR3 nucleotides read TGTGCCAGCAGCAAGTCCCCGGCGGGTGAAGCTTTCTTT. It is translated as CASSKSPAGEAFF. The full variable domain, rest sourced from reference TRBV5-4 and TRBJ1-1, is ETGVTQSPTHLIKTRGQQVTLRCSSQSGHNTVSWYQQALGQGPQFIFQYYREEENGRGNFPPRFSGLQFPNYSSELNVNALELDDSALYLCASSKSPAGEAFFGQGTRLTVV.

This clone was seen once. The rearrangement uses TRBV4-3 and TRBJ2-2; D may be TRBD2 (7 bases). Germline CDR1 and CDR2: LGHNA and YSLEER. The germline V and J ends were trimmed by 0 bases and 7 bases, with 18 bases remaining between them. The CDR3 spans 17 residues. The CDR3 DNA is TGCGCCAGCAGCCAAGATAGAGGGGGGGGGCCAATCGGGGAGCTGTTTTTT. Amino acids: CASSQDRGGGPIGELFF.

The chain is built from TRBV6-1 and TRBJ1-1; possibly TRBD1 for D (6 bases). Per germline, CDR1 MNHNS and CDR2 SASEGT. The CDR3 consists of 15 residues. V lost 5 bases and J lost 6, with 19 bases in between. Written as DNA, the CDR3 is TGTGCCAGCAGTCCATTTGGGCAGGGGCAGGCTGAAGCTTTCTTT. Translated, it gives CASSPFGQGQAEAFF.